These T cell receptor beta chains were read from a single sample in a study of cytomegalovirus exposure and HLA in healthy donors. Profiled with immunoSEQ multiplex PCR; TCRdb holds only in-frame clones, not every one. The profile shows roughly 120,000 clones, 9% to 10% of them singletons. The material sequenced was PBMCs. The receptors derive from a man aged 25-40 years in good health and CMV-seronegative. Each CDR3 is given with its conserved first and last residue. The D gene is left open where the match is weak. Some rows have no size entry. The others give once, few or many, or a class for an expanded clone.

clone size: NA; J gene: TRBJ1-5; V gene: TRBV28; D gene: NA; CDR3 DNA: TGTGCCAGCAGTTGGGCCCTTTCCCAGCATTTT; CDR3 protein: CASSWALSQHF
clone size: NA; J gene: TRBJ1-3; V gene: TRBV5-4; D gene: NA; CDR3 DNA: TGTGCCAGCAGCTTGGGGACTATGTCGACGGACACCATATATTTT; CDR3 protein: CASSLGTMSTDTIYF
clone size: NA; J gene: TRBJ1-5; V gene: TRBV27; D gene: NA; CDR3 DNA: TGTGCCAGCAGTTCCCTGCTGGGCAGCAATCAGCCCCAGCATTTT; CDR3 protein: CASSSLLGSNQPQHF
clone size: NA; J gene: TRBJ2-7; V gene: TRBV28; D gene: NA; CDR3 DNA: TGTGCCAGCAGTTTGGACAAGCCCTACGAGCAGTACTTC; CDR3 protein: CASSLDKPYEQYF
clone size: NA; J gene: TRBJ2-7; V gene: TRBV19; D gene: TRBD1; CDR3 DNA: TGTGCCAGTAGTATGGCAGGGGGCAGCGAGCAGTACTTC; CDR3 protein: CASSMAGGSEQYF
clone size: few; J gene: TRBJ2-7; V gene: TRBV4-3; D gene: NA; CDR3 DNA: TGCGCCAGCAGCCCGACAGTCTACTCCTACGAGCAGTACTTC; CDR3 protein: CASSPTVYSYEQYF
clone size: few; J gene: TRBJ2-7; V gene: TRBV6-1; D gene: NA; CDR3 DNA: TGTGCCAGCAGTGAGTGGGAGGACTACGAGCAGTACTTC; CDR3 protein: CASSEWEDYEQYF
clone size: NA; J gene: TRBJ1-2; V gene: TRBV7-9; D gene: TRBD1; CDR3 DNA: TGTGCCAGCAGCTTAGGTACTGACAGGGGCCCTCGCTATGGCTACACCTTC; CDR3 protein: CASSLGTDRGPRYGYTF
clone size: few; J gene: TRBJ2-3; V gene: TRBV9; D gene: TRBD2; CDR3 DNA: TGTGCCAGCAGCCACGCTAGCGGGAGAACAGATACGCAGTATTTT; CDR3 protein: CASSHASGRTDTQYF
clone size: NA; J gene: TRBJ2-1; V gene: TRBV25-1; D gene: NA; CDR3 DNA: TGTGCCAGCAGTGAATTATCAGTGAAGTTCTTC; CDR3 protein: CASSELSVKFF
clone size: NA; J gene: TRBJ1-3; V gene: TRBV5-1; D gene: NA; CDR3 DNA: TGCGCCAGCAGTCGACAGTCCTCTGGAAACACCATATATTTT; CDR3 protein: CASSRQSSGNTIYF
clone size: NA; J gene: TRBJ2-7; V gene: TRBV6-6; D gene: NA; CDR3 DNA: TGTGCCAGCAGTTTCGGTCAGGGGGGAGGCGAGCAGTACTTC; CDR3 protein: CASSFGQGGGEQYF
clone size: few; J gene: TRBJ2-7; V gene: TRBV6-5; D gene: NA; CDR3 DNA: TGTGCCAGCAGTTACTCCAGGTGGGGCAGGGGAGACGAGCAGTACTTC; CDR3 protein: CASSYSRWGRGDEQYF
clone size: NA; J gene: TRBJ1-3; V gene: TRBV10-3; D gene: NA; CDR3 DNA: TGTGCCATCAGTGTCATAACAGGAGGGAGAACTGGAAACACCATATATTTT; CDR3 protein: CAISVITGGRTGNTIYF
clone size: NA; J gene: TRBJ2-1; V gene: TRBV7-2; D gene: TRBD2; CDR3 DNA: TGTGCCAGCAGCTTAAAAGCGGGGGGGTCCAAATACAATGAGCAGTTCTTC; CDR3 protein: CASSLKAGGSKYNEQFF
clone size: NA; J gene: TRBJ2-3; V gene: TRBV6-4; D gene: NA; CDR3 DNA: TGTGCCAGCAGTGAAGGTGGCAGGACTACAGATACGCAGTATTTT; CDR3 protein: CASSEGGRTTDTQYF
clone size: NA; J gene: TRBJ1-5; V gene: TRBV23-1; D gene: NA; CDR3 DNA: TGCGCCAGCAGTCAATCCGGCAGGTATAGCAATCAGCCCCAGCATTTT; CDR3 protein: CASSQSGRYSNQPQHF
clone size: NA; J gene: TRBJ2-5; V gene: TRBV10-3; D gene: TRBD1; CDR3 DNA: TGTGCCATCAGTGAACGGACAGGACTCCAAGAGACCCAGTACTTC; CDR3 protein: CAISERTGLQETQYF
clone size: NA; J gene: TRBJ1-5; V gene: TRBV29-1; D gene: NA; CDR3 DNA: TGCAGCGTTGCACCGGGAAACACCAATCAGCCCCAGCATTTT; CDR3 protein: CSVAPGNTNQPQHF
clone size: few; J gene: TRBJ1-4; V gene: TRBV5-1; D gene: TRBD1; CDR3 DNA: TGCGCCAGCAGCCCCGCGGAGGGGGCGCGTGAAAAACTGTTTTTT; CDR3 protein: CASSPAEGAREKLFF
clone size: NA; J gene: TRBJ1-1; V gene: TRBV25-1; D gene: NA; CDR3 DNA: TGTGCCAGCAGTGAATTTGGGACTCTGAACACTGAAGCTTTCTTT; CDR3 protein: CASSEFGTLNTEAFF
clone size: NA; J gene: TRBJ2-3; V gene: TRBV9; D gene: NA; CDR3 DNA: TGTGCCAGCAGCCGGGACTCTTGGGGCACAGATACGCAGTATTTT; CDR3 protein: CASSRDSWGTDTQYF
clone size: few; J gene: TRBJ1-1; V gene: TRBV7-9; D gene: NA; CDR3 DNA: TGTGCCAGCAGCTTATCAGTAGGGACAAACACTGAAGCTTTCTTT; CDR3 protein: CASSLSVGTNTEAFF
clone size: NA; J gene: TRBJ1-5; V gene: TRBV10-2; D gene: NA; CDR3 DNA: TGCGCCAGCAGTCCCAGGGGCGCATTAGATCAGCCCCAGCATTTT; CDR3 protein: CASSPRGALDQPQHF
clone size: few; J gene: TRBJ1-4; V gene: TRBV19; D gene: TRBD1; CDR3 DNA: TGTGCCAGTAGGGGGGCCGGGACAGGGGATGAAAAACTGTTTTTT; CDR3 protein: CASRGAGTGDEKLFF
clone size: NA; J gene: TRBJ2-7; V gene: TRBV7-2; D gene: NA; CDR3 DNA: TGTGCCAGCAGCGGGGGCCCCTCCTACGAGCAGTACTTC; CDR3 protein: CASSGGPSYEQYF